The 22 T cell receptor beta chains reported below all come from one sample, sequenced in a study of cytomegalovirus exposure and HLA in healthy donors. PCR amplification relied on 60 Vbeta primers (plus 13 Jbeta primers). The repertoire was sequenced with immunoSEQ multiplex PCR; TCRdb's copy has only in-frame clones and lacks some. This sample has about 160,000 clones, with around 80% found just once. Sequencing was carried out using PBMCs. The receptors were sampled from a woman aged 30 to 39 in good health and CMV-seropositive.

The V call is TRBV9, the J call TRBJ2-1; D possibly corresponds to TRBD2 (5 bases). This CDR3 has 15 amino acids. Germline CDR1 SGDLS, CDR2 YYNGEE. With 4 bases removed from V and 0 bases from J, the gap between germline ends came to 11 bases. This CDR3 reads CASSQTGSSYNEQFF. CDR3 nucleotides: TGTGCCAGCAGCCAGACGGGGAGCTCCTACAATGAGCAGTTCTTC.

With respect to this clone: At the DNA level, this CDR3 is encoded by other sequences in the same sample as well. The chain employs TRBV4-2 and TRBJ2-1, with D possibly TRBD1 on 6 matching bases. Germline lookup yields CDR1 LGHNA and CDR2 YNFKEQ. The CDR3 has 13 residues. V lost 0 bases and J 8 bases, leaving 8 bases between the germline ends. The CDR3 sequence: CASSQDRGYEQFF. In DNA, the CDR3 is TGTGCCAGCAGCCAAGATAGGGGGTATGAGCAGTTCTTC.

Only one count was recorded for this clone. This sequence joins TRBV11-1 and TRBJ2-1; TRBD1 matches 12 bases. Germline values: CDR1 SGHAT, CDR2 FQDESV (reference sequence). V lost 2 bases to trimming and J lost 9 bases; unmatched junction nucleotides: 5. The CDR3 consists of 15 residues. The CDR3 DNA is TGTGCCAGCAGCTTACTGGGACAGGGGGCAGGTGAGCAGTTCTTC. Residues: CASSLLGQGAGEQFF.

V is TRBV6-6 and J is TRBJ1-2; D is perhaps TRBD1 (6 bases). The V end lost 4 bases, the J end lost 8 bases, and 14 bases lay between the germline ends. CDR1 is MNHNY and CDR2 is SVGAGI in the germline V gene (reference sequence). CDR3 length: 13 amino acids. CDR3 protein: CASSSTGMGGYTF. Here the CDR3 DNA reads TGTGCCAGCAGTTCCACAGGGATGGGGGGCTACACCTTC.

This chain connects TRBV6-4 to TRBJ2-1; 10 nucleotides agree with TRBD2. J lost 0 bases, V lost 5 bases, and 4 bases had no gene match. Germline CDR1 MRHNA, CDR2 SNTAGT. CDR3 length: 16 amino acids. This chain's CDR3 is CASSTSGASSYNEQFF. The CDR3 DNA reads TGTGCCAGCAGTACTAGCGGGGCAAGCTCCTACAATGAGCAGTTCTTC.

This clone was observed a single time. The CDR3 DNA reads TGTGCCAGTAGTGAAGACAGGGGAACTTATGGCTACACCTTC. As protein: CASSEDRGTYGYTF. This chain uses TRBV19 with TRBJ1-2, with 8 bases identical to TRBD1. CDR1 is LNHDA, CDR2 SQIVND, per germline (reference sequence). Trimming at V came to 5 bases and at J to 5 bases, leaving 7 bases not matched to a gene. CDR3 length equals 14 residues.

DNA for the CDR3: TGTGCCTGGAGTGTGGGCGACACAGATACGCAGTATTTT. This sequence encodes CAWSVGDTDTQYF. The V gene is TRBV30, the J gene TRBJ2-3; no firm D call. This CDR3 has 13 amino acids. Per germline, CDR1 GTSNPN and CDR2 SVGIG (reference sequence). V dropped 0 bases and J dropped 2 bases, with 6 bases sitting between them.

Many counts were recorded for this clone. The chain combines TRBV4-1 with TRBJ1-1, with no clear D. This CDR3 has 16 amino acids. Looked up from germline, CDR1 is MGHRA and CDR2 is YSYEKL. With 0 bases removed from V and 5 bases from J, the gap between germline ends came to 16 bases. CDR3: CASSQDVRDPRTEAFF. CDR3 sequence (DNA): TGCGCCAGCAGCCAAGACGTTCGAGATCCGAGGACTGAAGCTTTCTTT.

This chain connects TRBV28 to TRBJ1-5, with a weak D call TRBD1 (6 bases). Germline V gene sequence: CDR1 MDHEN, CDR2 SYDVKM. Trimming cost V 6 bases and J 1 base, with 13 bases left between them. This CDR3 has 15 amino acids. CDR3 amino acids: CASRPGHRSNQPQHF. DNA for the CDR3: TGTGCCAGCAGGCCGGGACATAGGAGCAATCAGCCCCAGCATTTT.

The CDR3 reads CASSIAQGQGAWYEQYF. CDR3 DNA sequence: TGTGCCAGTAGTATAGCCCAGGGACAGGGGGCTTGGTACGAGCAGTACTTC. The V call is TRBV19, the J call TRBJ2-7; 12 bases map to TRBD1. Germline CDR1 LNHDA, CDR2 SQIVND (reference sequence). The length of the CDR3 is 17 residues. Trimming removed 1 base from V and 4 bases from J; junction bases left unmatched: 8.

Regarding this clone: The same CDR3 can be traced to other DNA sequences in this sample. The chain joins TRBV9 to TRBJ1-2; 8 nucleotides align to TRBD1. The CDR3 runs 14 residues. Trimming at V came to 5 bases and at J to 1 base, leaving 4 bases not matched to a gene. CDR1 SGDLS and CDR2 YYNGEE come from the germline V gene. The CDR3 region has the DNA TGTGCCAGCAGTAGCGGACAGGGTAACTATGGCTACACCTTC. The encoded protein is CASSSGQGNYGYTF.

This clone has at least ten counts. The genes are TRBV6-1 and TRBJ1-1, with D maybe TRBD1 (6 bases). CDR1 is MNHNS, CDR2 SASEGT, per germline. This CDR3 is built from 15 residues. V was clipped by 5 bases and J by 2 bases, with 15 bases between them. CDR3 DNA: TGTGCCAGCAGTCCGCTCTACAGGGAAAACACTGAAGCTTTCTTT. This encodes CASSPLYRENTEAFF.

The chain uses TRBV5-4 and TRBJ2-5; 7 nucleotides match TRBD1. V gave up 2 bases and J gave up 5 bases; unmatched junction bases: 6. Germline assignment: CDR1 SGHNT and CDR2 YYREEE (reference sequence). This CDR3 region has 14 residues. For the CDR3, the DNA is TGTGCCAGCAGCTTAAAGGGGGCCGAGGAGACCCAGTACTTC. It codes for CASSLKGAEETQYF.

The rearrangement links TRBV5-4 to TRBJ2-1; D perhaps matches TRBD1 (5 bases). The CDR3 covers 14 residues. The V gene lost 0 bases and the J gene lost 7 bases, with 11 bases spanning the gap. Per the germline V gene, CDR1 is SGHNT and CDR2 is YYREEE (reference sequence). The CDR3 DNA follows: TGTGCCAGCAGCTTGGGGAGCGACAGAAATGAGCAGTTCTTC. It is translated as CASSLGSDRNEQFF.

This chain links TRBV30 with TRBJ2-7; maybe TRBD1 (6 bases). Germline CDR1 GTSNPN, CDR2 SVGIG (reference sequence). The CDR3 runs to 13 residues. Trimming took 7 bases from V and 0 from J, leaving 13 bases between them. The chain's CDR3 is CALQQGNSYEQYF. In DNA form, the CDR3 reads TGTGCCTTACAACAGGGAAACTCCTACGAGCAGTACTTC. Looking up the rest from reference TRBV30 and TRBJ2-7 gives the full variable domain: SQTIHQWPATLVQPVGSPLSLECTVEGTSNPNLYWYRQAAGRGLQLLFYSVGIGQISSEVPQNLSASRPQDRQFILSSKKLLLSDSGFYLCALQQGNSYEQYFGPGTRLTVT.

CDR3: CASSPGGASFLETQYF. DNA of the CDR3: TGTGCCAGCAGCCCCGGGGGGGCCAGCTTTTTGGAGACCCAGTACTTC. This sequence joins TRBV9 and TRBJ2-5; TRBD2 matches 8 bases. Germline V gives CDR1 SGDLS, CDR2 YYNGEE. The CDR3 is 16 amino acids. The V segment lost 4 bases and the J segment 5 bases; nucleotides outside the gene matches: 13.

This clone was counted only a few times. V is TRBV13 and J is TRBJ2-1, with 7 bases matching TRBD2. Trimming at V came to 4 bases and at J to 2 bases, leaving 11 bases not matched to a gene. Germline CDR1 and CDR2: PRHDT and FYEKMQ (reference sequence). The CDR3 length is 17 residues. Here the CDR3 reads CASSSTGSGKTYNEQFF. Written as DNA, the CDR3 is TGTGCCAGCAGCTCCACGGGAAGCGGGAAAACCTACAATGAGCAGTTCTTC.

The J gene is TRBJ1-5, the V gene TRBV9, with 7 bases that match TRBD1. Trimming took 0 bases from V and 0 from J; bases not matched to a gene: 3. The CDR3 is made up of 16 amino acids. Germline-derived CDR1 and CDR2 are SGDLS and YYNGEE. CDR3 sequence (DNA): TGTGCCAGCAGCGTAGGGGCAGGGGGTAGCAATCAGCCCCAGCATTTT. Translated, it gives CASSVGAGGSNQPQHF. The variable domain in full, completed from reference TRBV9 and TRBJ1-5, reads DSGVTQTPKHLITATGQRVTLRCSPRSGDLSVYWYQQSLDQGLQFLIQYYNGEERAKGNILERFSAQQFPDLHSELNLSSLELGDSALYFCASSVGAGGSNQPQHFGDGTRLSIL.

The rearrangement uses TRBV6-1 and TRBJ2-1, with TRBD1 matching over 7 bases. The CDR3 runs to 15 residues. V dropped 2 bases and J dropped 2; count of bases not matched to a gene: 3. CDR1 is MNHNS and CDR2 is SASEGT in the germline V gene. CDR3: CASSESQGAYNEQFF. DNA of the CDR3: TGTGCCAGCAGTGAATCCCAGGGGGCCTACAATGAGCAGTTCTTC.

Details on this clone: Relative to the germline gene, one junction end is altered; a read error may explain this. The rearrangement links TRBV29-1 to TRBJ1-2; 9 nucleotides match TRBD1. Germline V gene lookup returns CDR1 SQVTM and CDR2 ANQGSEA. The CDR3 runs 10 residues. This CDR3 reads CSVEGTGDLF. The CDR3 DNA reads as TGCAGCGTTGAAGGGACAGGGGATCTCTTC.

The chain has TRBV5-4 and TRBJ2-6; 8 positions agree with TRBD2. Per germline, CDR1 SGHNT and CDR2 YYREEE (reference sequence). CDR3 length: 16 residues. Losses at the gene ends were 4 bases for V and 2 bases for J; bases not matched to a gene: 5. The CDR3 coding sequence is TGTGCCAGCAGCCCCGGGGGGGCCCCTGGGGCCAACGTCCTGACTTTC. It encodes CASSPGGAPGANVLTF.

The chain combines TRBV28 with TRBJ1-1; 7 bases fit TRBD1. The CDR3 loop spans 15 amino acids. V was pared by 1 base and J by 2 bases, with 4 bases of the junction left unmatched. The germline V gene has CDR1 MDHEN and CDR2 SYDVKM. CDR3 sequence (DNA): TGTGCCAGCAGTTTATACAGGGGTGAAAACACTGAAGCTTTCTTT. Its protein product is CASSLYRGENTEAFF.